Shown below are 27 T cell receptor beta chains from a single sample sequenced in a study of CXCR3-negative and CXCR3-positive naive CD8 T cells. The TRB cDNA libraries were prepared by 5' RACE with UMI labels. One entry per CDR3 protein, without DNA, is what TCRdb gives after re-calling the 5' RACE reads. The sample table includes 100,000 to 150,000 distinct CDR3 sequences. The sequencing input was naive CXCR3- CD8+ T cells from blood. Indicated subset: CD45RO-CCR7+CD27+CD95- naive CD8+ T cells lacking CXCR3 (TNR3-). These receptors were collected from a human donor in good health. Some clones in this sample may be carry-over from other donors' samples.

The V and J genes are TRBV28 and TRBJ2-5; TCRdb selects TRBD1, and the lack of DNA leaves this call unchecked. Germline values: CDR1 MDHEN, CDR2 SYDVKM. The CDR3 length is 13 residues. CDR3: CASSRGKTETQYF. The full variable domain, its missing parts supplied by reference TRBV28 and TRBJ2-5, is DVKVTQSSRYLVKRTGEKVFLECVQDMDHENMFWYRQDPGLGLRLIYFSYDVKMKEKGDIPEGYSVSREKKERFSLILESASTNQTSMYLCASSRGKTETQYFGPGTRLLVL.

This chain joins TRBV9 and TRBJ2-1; absent DNA, TCRdb's TRBD2 call cannot be checked. Germline V CDR1 and CDR2: SGDLS, YYNGEE. This CDR3 region has 14 residues. CDR3 sequence: CARRDPLSYNEQFF. The full variable domain, in which reference TRBV9 and TRBJ2-1 provide the parts outside the CDR3, is DSGVTQTPKHLITATGQRVTLRCSPRSGDLSVYWYQQSLDQGLQFLIQYYNGEERAKGNILERFSAQQFPDLHSELNLSSLELGDSALYFCARRDPLSYNEQFFGPGTRLTVL.

The V gene is TRBV12-3 or TRBV12-4, the J gene TRBJ1-5. The CDR3 extends over 14 amino acids. This CDR3 is CASSHAQPNQPQHF.

The chain uses TRBV29-1 and TRBJ2-3; absent DNA, TCRdb's TRBD1 call cannot be checked. The CDR3 loop spans 15 amino acids. Germline CDR1 reads SQVTM; CDR2 reads ANQGSEA. The CDR3 is CSVEGGHLNTDTQYF.

The J gene is TRBJ2-7, the V gene TRBV9; TCRdb picks TRBD2, but there is no DNA to check that call. The CDR3 has 14 amino acids. Germline V CDR1 and CDR2: SGDLS, YYNGEE. CDR3 sequence: CASSPGGPSYEQYF.

The rearrangement uses TRBV12-3 or TRBV12-4 and TRBJ2-2; checking the TCRdb D call of TRBD1 is not possible without DNA. This CDR3 contains 13 residues. Here the CDR3 reads CASRGQQTGELFF.

This chain links TRBV20-1 with TRBJ2-1; the TCRdb D gene call, TRBD2, has no DNA to confirm it. The germline gives CDR1 DFQATT, CDR2 SNEGSKA (reference sequence). CDR3 length: 19 residues. This CDR3 is CSARLRTSGSLSFYNEQFF.

The V call is TRBV5-1, the J call TRBJ2-5; lacking DNA, the TRBD1 call made by TCRdb goes unchecked. This CDR3 contains 14 residues. The germline V gene has CDR1 SGHRS and CDR2 YFSETQ. The CDR3 protein is CASRETGNQETQYF.

This chain links TRBV15 with TRBJ2-5; TCRdb picks TRBD1, but there is no DNA to check that call. The CDR3 sequence is 17 residues long. Looked up from germline, CDR1 is LNHNV and CDR2 is YYDKDF (reference sequence). CDR3: CATSRVNRARGQETQYF.

V and J are TRBV28 and TRBJ2-1; TCRdb returns TRBD2, unconfirmable since there is no DNA. CDR1 and CDR2 (germline): MDHEN, SYDVKM. This CDR3 contains 17 residues. Here the CDR3 reads CASSLSLTSLGGNEQFF. Full variable domain (remainder filled in from reference TRBV28 and TRBJ2-1): DVKVTQSSRYLVKRTGEKVFLECVQDMDHENMFWYRQDPGLGLRLIYFSYDVKMKEKGDIPEGYSVSREKKERFSLILESASTNQTSMYLCASSLSLTSLGGNEQFFGPGTRLTVL.

The rearrangement uses TRBV9 and TRBJ2-7; TCRdb reports TRBD1, a call that lacks DNA to check it against. The germline V gene encodes CDR1 SGDLS and CDR2 YYNGEE. The CDR3 covers 15 residues. This chain's CDR3 is CASSEGTGPAYEQYF.

The V and J genes are TRBV18 and TRBJ2-1; no DNA is available, so the TRBD2 call from TCRdb remains unchecked. The CDR3 covers 16 residues. Germline CDR1 and CDR2: KGHSH and LQKENI. CDR3 sequence: CASSPPYSGILHEQFF. The full variable domain, rest sourced from reference TRBV18 and TRBJ2-1, is NAGVMQNPRHLVRRRGQEARLRCSPMKGHSHVYWYRQLPEEGLKFMVYLQKENIIDESGMPKERFSAEFPKEGPSILRIQQVVRGDSAAYFCASSPPYSGILHEQFFGPGTRLTVL.

The rearrangement uses TRBV29-1 and TRBJ1-2. Germline V gene data show CDR1 as SQVTM and CDR2 as ANQGSEA. CDR3 length equals 13 residues. The CDR3 region is CSVEGKLDYGYTF.

The chain links TRBV15 to TRBJ2-2; TCRdb's D call, TRBD1, is unchecked because there is no DNA. Germline V CDR1 and CDR2: LNHNV, YYDKDF (reference sequence). This CDR3 comprises 15 residues. This CDR3 reads CATSDNRGHSGELFF.

The chain combines TRBV7-8 with TRBJ1-5; as DNA is missing, the TRBD1 call by TCRdb cannot be tested. The CDR3 spans 14 residues. Germline lookup yields CDR1 SGHVS and CDR2 FQNEAQ. CDR3 residues: CASSFTGGNQPQHF. Full variable domain (rest looked up from reference TRBV7-8 and TRBJ1-5): GAGVSQSPRYKVAKRGQDVALRCDPISGHVSLFWYQQALGQGPEFLTYFQNEAQLDKSGLPSDRFFAERPEGSVSTLKIQRTQQEDSAVYLCASSFTGGNQPQHFGDGTRLSIL.

V usage is TRBV29-1 and J usage is TRBJ2-3; TCRdb designates TRBD2, a call that cannot be tested without DNA. CDR3 length: 15 residues. Per germline, CDR1 SQVTM and CDR2 ANQGSEA. CDR3 loop: CSVLPSPIKGDTQYF.

V is TRBV27 and J is TRBJ1-2. Germline CDR1 MNHEY, CDR2 SMNVEV (reference sequence). The CDR3 length is 12 residues. This CDR3 is CASRAGPYGYTF.

The V gene is TRBV5-1, the J gene TRBJ2-7; TCRdb reports TRBD2, a call that lacks DNA to check it against. Germline CDR1 is SGHRS and CDR2 is YFSETQ. CDR3 size: 14 residues. CDR3 sequence: CASSLTSGVEEQYF.

The CDR3: CASSIEPDLHEQYF. The V gene is TRBV19, the J gene TRBJ2-7. There are 14 residues in the CDR3. Germline assignment: CDR1 LNHDA and CDR2 SQIVND (reference sequence).

The chain links TRBV19 to TRBJ2-3; TCRdb's assignment of TRBD1 cannot be checked, as there is no DNA. The CDR3 totals 13 residues. Germline V gene data show CDR1 as LNHDA and CDR2 as SQIVND (reference sequence). The CDR3: CASSAVAGDTQYF.

The CDR3 loop is CSARDHRVGSYEQYF. This chain joins TRBV20-1 and TRBJ2-7. The CDR3 has 15 amino acids. CDR1 DFQATT and CDR2 SNEGSKA come from the germline V gene (reference sequence).

The J gene is TRBJ2-1, the V gene TRBV27. This CDR3 comprises 16 residues. Germline values: CDR1 MNHEY, CDR2 SMNVEV (reference sequence). The CDR3 spells CASSPFVGITYNEQSF.

CDR3 in amino acids: CASSLDSQNEAFF. This chain joins TRBV12-3 or TRBV12-4 and TRBJ1-1. There are 13 residues in the CDR3.

The chain is built from TRBV12-3 or TRBV12-4 and TRBJ2-3. This CDR3 spans 12 amino acids. The CDR3 loop reads CASSASTDTQYF.

The chain employs TRBV7-2 and TRBJ2-7. The germline V gene has CDR1 SGHTA and CDR2 FQGNSA. The CDR3 length is 13 residues. The CDR3 loop is CASSLAGVHEQYF.

CDR3 sequence reads: CASSLQGVGNQPQHF. The rearrangement links TRBV7-9 to TRBJ1-5; checking the TCRdb D call of TRBD1 is not possible without DNA. Germline values: CDR1 SEHNR, CDR2 FQNEAQ (reference sequence). The CDR3 has 15 amino acids.

V is TRBV7-8 and J is TRBJ2-7. The CDR3 spans 16 residues. Germline assignment: CDR1 SGHVS and CDR2 FQNEAQ. CDR3 sequence reads: CASSHWGNSLGYEQYF.